The 24 T cell receptor beta chains below were found in one sample sequenced in a study of regulatory T cells in long-lasting Graves disease (dated by TCRdb to about 2021). Library preparation used multiplex PCR. The sequencer listed for this sample is Illumina HiSeq 4000. To build TCR beta libraries, CDR3 regions were amplified by Arm-PCR using iRepertoire HTBI primers. TCRdb trimmed the raw reads at Q25, called clones with MiXCR and kept productive beta chains. One record per CDR3 amino acid sequence lists the most common genes and DNA. The sample table holds 400,000 to 600,000 distinct CDR3 sequences, of which about a fifth were seen once. About 6.6% of the sample belongs to the ten largest clones. Sample time point, as interpreted from the label and publication: persistent/refractory GD, antithyroid drugs over 5 years with positive TRAb. For both TCR sequencing and RNA sequencing, RNA was extracted from PBMCs using TRIzol.

Sequences were derived from peripheral blood mononuclear cells (PBMCs), sampled when the disease was refractory, from a patient treated with antithyroid drugs. These receptor sequences come from a female donor with Graves disease.

Many counts were recorded for this clonotype. The chain employs TRBV19 and TRBJ1-2; TRBD1 matches at 7 bases. Germline V gene sequence: CDR1 LNHDA, CDR2 SQIVND (reference sequence). There are 13 residues in the CDR3. After removal of 5 bases from V and 6 bases from J, the junction contained 6 bases not matched to a gene. Here the CDR3 reads CASSPRQGDGYTF. CDR3 nucleotide sequence: TGTGCCAGTAGTCCAAGACAGGGAGATGGCTACACCTTC.

This clonotype turned up a few times. This chain uses TRBV7-3 with TRBJ2-2, with no clear D. Looked up from germline, CDR1 is SGHTA and CDR2 is FQGTGA. V gave up 5 bases and J gave up 5 bases, with 9 bases separating them. The length of the CDR3 is 13 residues. The CDR3 region is CASSPEGTGELFF. In nucleotides, the CDR3 is TGTGCCAGCAGCCCAGAAGGGACCGGGGAGCTGTTTTTT.

This clonotype was seen at least ten times. The genes are TRBV5-6 and TRBJ2-7, with D unclear. Per germline, CDR1 SGHDT and CDR2 YYEEEE. The CDR3 spans 11 residues. Trimming cost V 4 bases and J 6 bases, with 8 bases left between them. In nucleotides, the CDR3 is TGTGCCAGCAGCATCATCGGCGAGCAGTACTTC. Residues: CASSIIGEQYF.

To note about this clonotype: This may arise from a read error, as a much more abundant clone is one base away. The J gene is TRBJ1-1, the V gene TRBV5-1, with D possibly TRBD1 on 5 matching bases. The CDR3 contains 15 residues. CDR1 is SGHRS and CDR2 is YFSETQ in the germline V gene. CDR3 sequence (DNA): TGCACCAGCAGCTTCGTTGGGACTTTGAACACTGAAGCTTTCTTT. As protein: CTSSFVGTLNTEAFF.

This clonotype was recorded many times. The genes are TRBV4-2 and TRBJ1-2; D call uncertain. Trimming shortened V by 0 bases and J by 4 bases, and 12 bases separated the two germline ends. The CDR3 loop spans 15 amino acids. Per germline, CDR1 LGHNA and CDR2 YNFKEQ. CDR3 in DNA: TGTGCCAGCAGCCAAGATTCAGATTCTGGCTATGGCTACACCTTC. Translation gives CASSQDSDSGYGYTF.

As regards this clonotype: A much larger clone differs from this one at a single base, so this may be a read error. This chain links TRBV6-1 with TRBJ1-2; maybe TRBD1 (5 bases). V dropped 3 bases and J dropped 8 bases, with 13 bases sitting between them. Germline V lookup: CDR1 MNHNS, CDR2 SASEGT. This CDR3 region has 13 residues. As DNA, the CDR3 is TGTGCCAGCAGTGAGTCGTGGGGCGAGGGCTACACCTTC. This sequence encodes CASSESWGEGYTF.

The chain is built from TRBV27 and TRBJ1-2; 9 bases fit TRBD1. V gave up 5 bases and J gave up 6 bases; unmatched junction bases: 7. CDR3 length: 14 amino acids. Germline V gives CDR1 MNHEY, CDR2 SMNVEV (reference sequence). Written as DNA, the CDR3 is TGTGCCAGCAGTCCGGGAACAGGGGGCCATGGCTACACCTTC. Protein product: CASSPGTGGHGYTF.

The genes are TRBV20-1 and TRBJ1-6; no definite D call. The CDR3 sequence is 14 residues long. V was trimmed by 3 bases and J by 10 bases, leaving 16 bases between them. The germline CDR1 and CDR2 sequences are DFQATT and SNEGSKA (reference sequence). The CDR3: CSARETRRGSPLHF. The CDR3 DNA follows: TGCAGTGCTAGGGAGACACGTCGCGGGTCACCCCTCCACTTT.

This clonotype has just a few counts. CDR3 sequence (DNA): TGTGCCAGCAGCGATACTACAGGGGCTGAAGCTTTCTTT. Protein sequence: CASSDTTGAEAFF. This chain connects TRBV7-2 to TRBJ1-1, with 7 nucleotides matching TRBD1. The CDR3 length is 13 residues. Germline trimming cut 5 bases from V and 6 bases from J; bases unmatched to any gene: 6. CDR1 and CDR2 from the germline V gene are SGHTA and FQGNSA.

The chain joins TRBV3-1 to TRBJ1-2, with 7 nucleotides matching TRBD1. CDR3 length: 15 amino acids. The ends lost 0 bases at V and 4 bases at J; junction bases unmatched: 5. Looked up from germline, CDR1 is LGHDT and CDR2 is YNNKEL (reference sequence). DNA for the CDR3: TGTGCCAGCAGCCAAGATAACAGGGGCTTCTATGGCTACACCTTC. As protein: CASSQDNRGFYGYTF.

Many counts were recorded for this clonotype. This sequence joins TRBV12-3 or TRBV12-4 and TRBJ2-5; a weak D match, TRBD1 (5 bases). This CDR3 contains 17 residues. V shed 5 bases and J shed 5 bases, with 24 bases lying between them. The CDR3 sequence is CASSGSDGAVGLETQYF. CDR3 DNA: TGTGCCAGCAGTGGCTCGGATGGGGCTGTAGGTTTGGAGACCCAGTACTTC.

This clonotype showed up just a few times. The chain has TRBV5-8 and TRBJ2-4, with unresolved D. This CDR3 has 18 residues. V lost 3 bases, J lost 1 base, and 20 bases lay in between. CDR1 and CDR2 from the germline V gene are SGHTS and YDEGEE. The CDR3 protein is CASSSSPGDVWAKNIQYF. The CDR3 DNA is TGTGCCAGCAGCTCCTCCCCAGGAGATGTCTGGGCCAAAAACATTCAGTACTTC.

The rearrangement links TRBV3-1 to TRBJ2-2; D uncertain. The CDR3 has 15 residues. Trimming removed 2 bases from V and 3 bases from J, with 10 bases in between. The germline V gene encodes CDR1 LGHDT and CDR2 YNNKEL (reference sequence). The chain's CDR3 is CASSQRSYDTGELFF. In nucleotides, the CDR3 is TGTGCCAGCAGCCAAAGGAGCTACGACACCGGGGAGCTGTTTTTT.

This clonotype showed up just a few times. V and J are TRBV5-1 and TRBJ1-2; the D is unclear. Germline V lookup: CDR1 SGHRS, CDR2 YFSETQ. Trimming shortened V by 4 bases and J by 5 bases, and 9 bases separated the two germline ends. There are 12 residues in the CDR3. CDR3 DNA: TGCGCCAGCAGCCCCTCGGATTATGGCTACACCTTC. Translation: CASSPSDYGYTF.

This clonotype came up many times. The chain employs TRBV3-1 and TRBJ2-7, with D possibly matching TRBD1 (5 bases). V lost 8 bases to trimming and J lost 3 bases, with 11 bases between them. The CDR3 consists of 12 residues. Germline V gene lookup returns CDR1 LGHDT and CDR2 YNNKEL (reference sequence). The DNA for the CDR3 is TGTGCCAGCGGGGCGGAGAGCTACGAGCAGTACTTC. Protein product: CASGAESYEQYF.

The V gene is TRBV19, the J gene TRBJ1-1, with 9 bases identical to TRBD1. This CDR3 region has 16 residues. The V and J ends lost 2 bases and 2 bases, in that order; junction bases with no gene match: 6. The V gene's germline CDR1 is LNHDA and CDR2 SQIVND (reference sequence). The CDR3 protein is CASSILPTGGNTEAFF. Here the CDR3 DNA reads TGTGCCAGTAGTATACTCCCTACAGGGGGCAACACTGAAGCTTTCTTT.

About this clonotype: A much larger clone lies one base from this, so it may be a read error. This chain links TRBV6-2 or TRBV6-3 with TRBJ2-2; TRBD2 might be the D (5 bases). CDR3 length equals 15 residues. Trimming stripped 0 bases from V and 1 base from J, with 6 bases between. Per the germline V gene, CDR1 is MNHEY and CDR2 is SVGEGT. In DNA, the CDR3 is TGTGCCAGCAGTTACTCGGACTGGAACACCGGGGAGCTGTTTTTT. This encodes CASSYSDWNTGELFF.

The gene calls are TRBV29-1 and TRBJ2-3; 14 positions match TRBD2. Trimming took 6 bases from V and 3 from J; bases not matched to a gene: 5. Germline loops: CDR1 SQVTM, CDR2 ANQGSEA. CDR3 length equals 15 residues. For the CDR3, the DNA is TGCAGCGTCGGAGGGACTAGCGGGAGAACAGATACGCAGTATTTT. This codes for CSVGGTSGRTDTQYF.

At least ten counts were recorded for this clonotype. This chain uses TRBV7-9 with TRBJ2-7, with D maybe TRBD1 (5 bases). The CDR3 length is 11 residues. Germline assignment: CDR1 SEHNR and CDR2 FQNEAQ (reference sequence). Trimming removed 8 bases at V and 3 bases at J, with 8 bases between. The DNA of the CDR3 is TGTGCCAGCCTTCAGGGCTACGAGCAGTACTTC. Translating it yields CASLQGYEQYF. Together with reference TRBV7-9 and TRBJ2-7, the CDR3 gives the full variable domain: DTGVSQNPRHKITKRGQNVTFRCDPISEHNRLYWYRQTLGQGPEFLTYFQNEAQLEKSRLLSDRFSAERPKGSFSTLEIQRTEQGDSAMYLCASLQGYEQYFGPGTRLTVT.

The chain is built from TRBV15 and TRBJ1-5; D remains unclear. The CDR3 has 12 residues. Trimming took 4 bases from V and 5 from J, leaving 6 bases between them. Germline V gives CDR1 LNHNV, CDR2 YYDKDF (reference sequence). In nucleotides, the CDR3 is TGTGCCACCAGCAAGGGAGATCAGCCCCAGCATTTT. It is translated as CATSKGDQPQHF.

This clonotype has a handful of counts. The gene calls are TRBV20-1 and TRBJ2-7; TRBD1 might be the D (6 bases). The CDR3 length is 17 residues. Looked up from germline, CDR1 is DFQATT and CDR2 is SNEGSKA (reference sequence). V was clipped by 0 bases and J by 3 bases, with 21 bases between them. CDR3 in DNA: TGCAGTGCTAGAGATGTCAGGGGAAGGATCGACTTCTACGAGCAGTACTTC. It is translated as CSARDVRGRIDFYEQYF.

In its sample, this clonotype was seen many times. The J gene is TRBJ1-6, the V gene TRBV28; a possible D gene is TRBD1 (5 bases). V dropped 8 bases and J dropped 9 bases, with 20 bases sitting between them. The CDR3 has 15 amino acids. Germline CDR1 is MDHEN and CDR2 is SYDVKM. CDR3 region: CASGPGRDFFSPLHF. As DNA, the CDR3 is TGTGCCAGCGGCCCAGGACGGGACTTTTTTTCACCCCTCCACTTT.

Many counts were recorded for this clonotype. This rearrangement joins TRBV6-1 to TRBJ1-5; 9 bases are a match to TRBD1. V lost 6 bases, J lost 4 bases, and 4 bases stayed unmatched. CDR3 length: 14 amino acids. The germline V gene encodes CDR1 MNHNS and CDR2 SASEGT. The CDR3 spells CASRPGQGNQPQHF. The CDR3 DNA is TGTGCCAGCAGGCCCGGACAGGGGAATCAGCCCCAGCATTTT.

The sample holds many counts of this clonotype. This chain uses TRBV15 with TRBJ1-2; D gene unclear. The CDR3 has 14 amino acids. The V gene's germline CDR1 is LNHNV and CDR2 YYDKDF (reference sequence). With 0 bases removed from V and 5 bases from J, the gap between germline ends came to 10 bases. CDR3 region: CATSRESEGYGYTF. The CDR3 DNA sequence: TGTGCCACCAGCAGAGAGTCGGAGGGTTATGGCTACACCTTC.